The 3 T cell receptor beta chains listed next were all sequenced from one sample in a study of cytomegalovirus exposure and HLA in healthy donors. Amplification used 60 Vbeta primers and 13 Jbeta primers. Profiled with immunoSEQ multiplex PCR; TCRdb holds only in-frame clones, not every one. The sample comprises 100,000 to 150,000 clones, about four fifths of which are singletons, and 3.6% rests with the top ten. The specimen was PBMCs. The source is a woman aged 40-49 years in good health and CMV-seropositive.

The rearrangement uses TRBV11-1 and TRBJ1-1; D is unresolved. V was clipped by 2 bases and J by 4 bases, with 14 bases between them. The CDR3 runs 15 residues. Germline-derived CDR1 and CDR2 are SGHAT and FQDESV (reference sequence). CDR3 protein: CASSLLGRDSTEAFF. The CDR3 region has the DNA TGTGCCAGCAGCTTACTCGGGCGGGATTCCACTGAAGCTTTCTTT.

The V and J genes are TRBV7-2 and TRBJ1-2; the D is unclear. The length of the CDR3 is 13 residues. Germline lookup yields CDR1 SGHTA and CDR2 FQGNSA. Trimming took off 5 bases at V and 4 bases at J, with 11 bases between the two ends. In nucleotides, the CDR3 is TGTGCCAGCAGCCAGAGGGTTCTCTATGGCTACACCTTC. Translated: CASSQRVLYGYTF.

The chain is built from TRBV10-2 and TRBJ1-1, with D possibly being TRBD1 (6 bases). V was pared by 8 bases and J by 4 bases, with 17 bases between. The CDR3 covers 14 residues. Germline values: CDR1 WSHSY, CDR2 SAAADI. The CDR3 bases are TGCGCCAGCCGGGGGACGGGGGGCGTCACTGAAGCTTTCTTT. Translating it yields CASRGTGGVTEAFF.